Listed here are 3 T cell receptor beta chains from one sample, sequenced in a study of blood T cells in healthy people across ages. A second PCR, run for about 6 to 12 cycles, used a sample-barcoded 5' primer plus a J-beta primer mix. TCRdb itself ran the 5' RACE reads through MiXCR, one entry per CDR3 protein. The sample shows about 1.8 million distinct CDR3 sequences, approximately 50% of them seen only once. Specimen: blood. The receptors here all came from a woman between 40 and 50 years old in good health.

The V gene is TRBV20-1, the J gene TRBJ1-2; D unclear. The CDR3 runs 11 residues. Germline CDR1 DFQATT, CDR2 SNEGSKA (reference sequence). Trimming stripped 4 bases from V and 7 bases from J, with 10 bases between. Here the CDR3 reads CSAKGGPGYTF. CDR3 nucleotide sequence: TGCAGTGCTAAGGGCGGACCTGGCTACACCTTC.

The J gene is TRBJ1-1, the V gene TRBV7-9; D may be TRBD1 (5 bases). The V end lost 7 bases, the J end lost 0 bases, and 18 bases lay between the germline ends. This CDR3 has 16 amino acids. CDR1 is SEHNR, CDR2 FQNEAQ, per germline (reference sequence). In DNA, the CDR3 is TGTGCCAGCACCTTGGGACCGAACCTGATGAACACTGAAGCTTTCTTT. This sequence encodes CASTLGPNLMNTEAFF. The variable domain in full, with the rest retrieved from reference TRBV7-9 and TRBJ1-1, is DTGVSQNPRHKITKRGQNVTFRCDPISEHNRLYWYRQTLGQGPEFLTYFQNEAQLEKSRLLSDRFSAERPKGSFSTLEIQRTEQGDSAMYLCASTLGPNLMNTEAFFGQGTRLTVV.

This clonotype showed up just a few times. The J gene is TRBJ1-2, the V gene TRBV6-6, with D perhaps TRBD1 (6 bases). Germline V CDR1 and CDR2: MNHNY, SVGAGI (reference sequence). The CDR3 covers 14 residues. Trimming took 4 bases from V and 2 from J, leaving 11 bases between them. The CDR3 DNA sequence: TGTGCCAGCAGTTCGAAAACAGGGAACTATGGCTACACCTTC. Translated, it gives CASSSKTGNYGYTF.